A single sample gave rise to the 24 T cell receptor beta chains below, sequenced in a study of technical replicates of blood from four donors. Profiled with immunoSEQ multiplex PCR; TCRdb holds only in-frame clones, not every one. The sample yields more than 65,000 clones, around 96% seen once. Source material: T cells isolated from PBMCs. These receptors came from a human donor in good health.

This chain links TRBV10-1 with TRBJ2-7, with D tentatively TRBD2 (5 bases). The CDR3 length is 15 residues. Trimming took 3 bases from V and 5 from J, leaving 17 bases between them. Germline V gene data show CDR1 as WNHNN and CDR2 as SYGVQD (reference sequence). CDR3 loop: CASSDGRWSPDEQYF. CDR3 in DNA: TGCGCCAGCAGTGATGGGAGATGGTCCCCGGACGAGCAGTACTTC.

DNA for the CDR3: TGTGCCAGCAGTCCAGGACTCATCACAGATACGCAGTATTTT. Its translation is CASSPGLITDTQYF. The genes are TRBV7-3 and TRBJ2-3, with D maybe TRBD2 (5 bases). Germline CDR1 SGHTA, CDR2 FQGTGA. V gave up 6 bases and J gave up 2 bases, with 12 bases separating them. The CDR3 is 14 amino acids. Based on the CDR3 plus reference TRBV7-3 and TRBJ2-3, the full variable domain is GAGVSQTPSNKVTEKGKYVELRCDPISGHTALYWYRQSLGQGPEFLIYFQGTGAADDSGLPNDRFFAVRPEGSVSTLKIQRTERGDSAVYLCASSPGLITDTQYFGPGTRLTVL.

The chain uses TRBV2 and TRBJ2-1, with D perhaps matching TRBD1 (5 bases). This CDR3 has 15 amino acids. Trimming took off 2 bases at V and 8 bases at J, with 16 bases between the two ends. Germline CDR1 and CDR2: SNHLY and FYNNEI. The CDR3 reads CASSEQLSRVDEQFF. CDR3 nucleotide sequence: TGTGCCAGCAGTGAACAGCTGTCCAGGGTGGATGAGCAGTTCTTC. Full variable domain (missing parts from reference TRBV2 and TRBJ2-1): EPEVTQTPSHQVTQMGQEVILRCVPISNHLYFYWYRQILGQKVEFLVSFYNNEISEKSEIFDDQFSVERPDGSNFTLKIRSTKLEDSAMYFCASSEQLSRVDEQFFGPGTRLTVL.

The chain employs TRBV2 and TRBJ1-4, with 9 positions matching TRBD1. This CDR3 is built from 14 residues. With 6 bases clipped from V and 6 bases from J, the junction kept 5 bases outside the gene matches. CDR1 is SNHLY, CDR2 FYNNEI, per germline. For the CDR3, the DNA is TGTGCCAGCAGGGGACAGGGACTTCATGAAAAACTGTTTTTT. Residues: CASRGQGLHEKLFF.

The CDR3 loop is CASSLAGVKTEAFF. CDR3 nucleotides: TGCGCCAGCAGCTTGGCCGGGGTTAAGACTGAAGCTTTCTTT. The chain is built from TRBV5-1 and TRBJ1-1; D is ambiguous. Germline V gene sequence: CDR1 SGHRS, CDR2 YFSETQ. The germline V and J ends were trimmed by 0 bases and 5 bases, with 11 bases remaining between them. This CDR3 comprises 14 residues.

This chain uses TRBV27 with TRBJ2-7; 9 bases line up with TRBD2. The germline V gene encodes CDR1 MNHEY and CDR2 SMNVEV (reference sequence). This CDR3 contains 14 residues. Trimming removed 4 bases from V and 3 bases from J; junction bases left unmatched: 4. CDR3 protein: CASSWTSANYEQYF. The CDR3 DNA is TGTGCCAGCAGTTGGACTAGCGCTAACTACGAGCAGTACTTC.

This clone was counted once. V is TRBV29-1 and J is TRBJ2-7; TRBD1 aligns across 9 bases. The junction had 7 bases not matched to a gene; V was cut back by 5 bases and J by 5 bases. The CDR3 is made up of 13 amino acids. Germline-derived CDR1 and CDR2 are SQVTM and ANQGSEA. This CDR3 is CSVCRDRDDEQYF. The CDR3 bases are TGCAGCGTTTGCCGGGACAGGGACGACGAGCAGTACTTC.

The rearrangement joins TRBV5-5 to TRBJ1-1; D not resolved. V was clipped by 4 bases and J by 0 bases, with 7 bases between them. The CDR3 extends over 13 amino acids. Germline V CDR1 and CDR2: SGHKS, YYEKEE (reference sequence). The CDR3 nucleotides are TGTGCCAGCAGCCCCTTCCTGAACACTGAAGCTTTCTTT. As protein: CASSPFLNTEAFF.

The rearrangement uses TRBV6-1 and TRBJ1-2; 9 bases agree with TRBD1. This CDR3 contains 15 residues. CDR1 MNHNS and CDR2 SASEGT come from the germline V gene. V lost 8 bases, J lost 4 bases, and 11 bases stayed unmatched. This chain's CDR3 is CASRTGQGGGYGYTF. DNA for the CDR3: TGTGCCAGCCGAACGGGACAGGGAGGTGGCTATGGCTACACCTTC.

The chain recombines TRBV21-1 with TRBJ2-7; TRBD2 is the table's D call, not checked against the DNA. TRBV21-1 is marked as a pseudogene. This CDR3 is 16 amino acids long. In nucleotides, the CDR3 is TGTGCCATCGGGACTAGCGGGACTACCCGCCACTACGAGCAGTACTTC. As protein: CAIGTSGTTRHYEQYF.

The chain uses TRBV4-3 and TRBJ2-7; no reliable D call. There are 15 residues in the CDR3. The germline V and J ends were trimmed by 1 base and 4 bases, with 14 bases remaining between them. Germline V gene sequence: CDR1 LGHNA, CDR2 YSLEER. CDR3 coding DNA: TGCGCCAGCAGCCAAGGCCCCAGCGAGTGGTACGAGCAGTACTTC. This sequence encodes CASSQGPSEWYEQYF.

The V gene is TRBV28, the J gene TRBJ1-2, with a possible D match to TRBD1 (6 bases). The V and J ends lost 4 bases and 4 bases respectively, with 13 bases between them. The germline V gene encodes CDR1 MDHEN and CDR2 SYDVKM. CDR3 length: 14 residues. In DNA, the CDR3 is TGTGCCAGCAGTTCCAGGGGCAGGACCTATGGCTACACCTTC. Protein sequence: CASSSRGRTYGYTF.

The chain recombines TRBV4-3 with TRBJ1-5; D possibly corresponds to TRBD1 (5 bases). Germline CDR1 LGHNA, CDR2 YSLEER. The CDR3 runs to 16 residues. V dropped 0 bases and J dropped 7 bases, with 16 bases sitting between them. This chain's CDR3 is CASSQDWRGGDQPQHF. Here the CDR3 DNA reads TGCGCCAGCAGCCAAGATTGGCGGGGAGGGGACCAGCCCCAGCATTTT.

This chain joins TRBV29-1 and TRBJ2-2; D is perhaps TRBD1 (6 bases). The CDR3 spans 12 residues. CDR1 is SQVTM, CDR2 ANQGSEA, per germline. Trimming cost V 6 bases and J 6 bases, with 11 bases left between them. The CDR3 here is CSVYREPGELFF. The CDR3 DNA reads as TGCAGCGTATACAGGGAACCCGGGGAGCTGTTTTTT.

The rearrangement uses TRBV19 and TRBJ2-7; D gene ambiguous. The CDR3 has 14 residues. The germline CDR1 and CDR2 sequences are LNHDA and SQIVND (reference sequence). V was pared by 8 bases and J by 5 bases, with 19 bases between. CDR3 amino acids: CASSESRNRHEQYF. Here the CDR3 DNA reads TGTGCCAGTTCTGAATCGAGAAACAGACACGAGCAGTACTTC.

This rearrangement joins TRBV6-1 to TRBJ2-5, with 9 bases aligning to TRBD1. Germline CDR1 MNHNS, CDR2 SASEGT. CDR3 length: 16 amino acids. The V gene end was trimmed by 0 bases and the J gene end by 4 bases; junction bases not matched to a gene: 6. CDR3 loop: CASSEALGQGRETQYF. The CDR3 coding sequence is TGTGCCAGCAGTGAAGCGCTGGGACAGGGAAGAGAGACCCAGTACTTC.

This clone was recorded once. The gene calls are TRBV19 and TRBJ2-2, with a weak D call TRBD2 (5 bases). Germline assignment: CDR1 LNHDA and CDR2 SQIVND (reference sequence). CDR3 length: 14 residues. V lost 2 bases to trimming and J lost 6 bases, with 10 bases between them. In nucleotides, the CDR3 is TGTGCCAGTAGTATATATTCGGGATCCGGGGAGCTGTTTTTT. It yields the protein CASSIYSGSGELFF.

The J gene is TRBJ1-5, the V gene TRBV25-1, with 8 bases aligning to TRBD1. This CDR3 has 13 residues. Trimming at V came to 1 base and at J to 7 bases, leaving 0 bases not matched to a gene. CDR1 and CDR2 from the germline V gene are MGHDK and SYGVNS. The CDR3 loop reads CASSESGGQPQHF. DNA for the CDR3: TGTGCCAGCAGTGAATCAGGGGGCCAGCCCCAGCATTTT.

The chain carries TRBV7-9 and TRBJ1-2, with D uncertain. The V gene lost 8 bases and the J gene lost 4 bases, with 14 bases spanning the gap. The CDR3 has 13 residues. In germline, CDR1 is SEHNR, CDR2 FQNEAQ (reference sequence). The CDR3 loop is CASGPMEGYGYTF. CDR3 sequence (DNA): TGTGCCAGCGGTCCGATGGAGGGCTATGGCTACACCTTC.

The table lists this clone with a count of one. CDR3 sequence: CASSLYDRGPYEQYF. The CDR3 region has the DNA TGTGCCAGCAGCTTATATGACAGGGGGCCCTACGAGCAGTACTTC. The chain links TRBV5-4 to TRBJ2-7, with TRBD1 identical over 10 bases. The CDR3 spans 15 residues. The germline V gene has CDR1 SGHNT and CDR2 YYREEE (reference sequence). Trimming cost V 2 bases and J 2 bases; bases outside gene matches: 4.

This rearrangement joins TRBV9 to TRBJ1-2; TRBD1 might be the D (5 bases). Trimming stripped 0 bases from V and 5 bases from J, with 8 bases between. The CDR3 runs to 13 residues. The V gene's germline CDR1 is SGDLS and CDR2 YYNGEE. This chain's CDR3 is CASSVGDSYGYTF. The CDR3 DNA sequence: TGTGCCAGCAGCGTAGGGGACTCGTATGGCTACACCTTC.

J is TRBJ2-7 and V is TRBV27, with a tentative D call TRBD2 (5 bases). The CDR3 loop spans 16 amino acids. Trimming pared 6 bases from V and 0 bases from J, leaving 18 bases between. Germline CDR1 is MNHEY and CDR2 is SMNVEV (reference sequence). The CDR3 reads CASSGDKDLFSYEQYF. The DNA of the CDR3 is TGTGCCAGCAGCGGAGACAAGGACTTGTTCTCCTACGAGCAGTACTTC.

This clone was seen only once. The chain is built from TRBV14 and TRBJ1-2; TRBD1 agrees at 7 bases. CDR1 is SGHDN, CDR2 FVKESK, per germline. V trimming: 5 bases; J trimming: 4 bases; junction bases outside the gene matches: 4. This CDR3 comprises 13 residues. The CDR3 spells CASSLGQAYGYTF. The CDR3 coding sequence is TGTGCCAGCAGCTTAGGACAGGCCTATGGCTACACCTTC.

The genes are TRBV7-2 and TRBJ2-2; the D gene is possibly TRBD1 (5 bases). Trimming removed 2 bases at V and 4 bases at J, with 8 bases between. The germline gives CDR1 SGHTA, CDR2 FQGNSA. The CDR3 has 14 residues. In DNA, the CDR3 is TGTGCCAGCAGCTTACCGACAGCCACCGGGGAGCTGTTTTTT. This sequence encodes CASSLPTATGELFF.